The clone carrying this T cell receptor (beta chain) has a single count. What it recognizes is unknown. These data come from a study of OX40 agonist ivuxolimab in advanced cancers. Whole-study context: Patients received ivuxolimab, an agonistic anti-OX40 (CD134) antibody. Findings and limits, study-wide: There were also nonresponders showing low normalized T-cell clonal expansion. Clonal expansion from baseline to week 6 occurred in both CD4+ and CD8+ T cells.

Using immunoSEQ multiplex PCR, the repertoire was profiled, and TCRdb retains in-frame clones only, with some absent. The repertoire holds about 18,000 clones, with about 80% as singletons. Germline-derived CDR1 and CDR2 are SEHNR and FQNEAQ (reference sequence). The CDR3 is made up of 14 amino acids. With 5 bases removed from V and 8 bases from J, the gap between germline ends came to 15 bases. Sequenced material: CD4+ or CD8+ T cells sorted from blood, taken in a trial of the OX40 agonist ivuxolimab. This sequence was found in an adult with an advanced solid tumor such as melanoma, head and neck, liver or kidney cancer. J is TRBJ1-4 and V is TRBV7-9; the D is unclear. This CDR3 reads CASSLGLGSEKLFF. The DNA for the CDR3 is TGTGCCAGCAGCCTAGGGCTAGGCTCGGAAAAACTGTTTTTT.